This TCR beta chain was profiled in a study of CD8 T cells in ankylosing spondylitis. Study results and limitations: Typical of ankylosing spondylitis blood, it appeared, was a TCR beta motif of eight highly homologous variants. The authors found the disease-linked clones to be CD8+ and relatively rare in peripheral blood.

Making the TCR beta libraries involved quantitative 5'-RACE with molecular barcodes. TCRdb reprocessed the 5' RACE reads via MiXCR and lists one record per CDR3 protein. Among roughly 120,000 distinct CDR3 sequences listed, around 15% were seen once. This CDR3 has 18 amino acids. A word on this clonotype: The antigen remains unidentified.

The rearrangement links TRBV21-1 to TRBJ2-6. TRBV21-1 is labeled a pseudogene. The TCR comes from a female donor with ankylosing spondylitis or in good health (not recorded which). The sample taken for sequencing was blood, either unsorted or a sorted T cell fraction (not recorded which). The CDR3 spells CASSKELVEFSGANVLTF. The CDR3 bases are TGTGCCAGCAGCAAAGAGCTGGTGGAGTTCTCTGGGGCCAACGTCCTGACTTTC.